This T cell receptor beta chain was observed in a study of T-cell reconstitution after alpha-beta-depleted transplantation in children. Findings and caveats of the study: Once a year had passed after transplant, T-cell counts and diversity came mostly from newly produced T cells. In patients about two months after transplant, alpha-beta T cells reportedly arose from several hundred expanded graft clones. Some patients' high day-60 TCRbeta diversity was attributed to recipient cells surviving conditioning.

For this clonotype: Its specificity is unknown.

Unique molecular identifiers featured in how the TCRbeta library was prepared. TCRdb redid the calling of the PCR reads with MiXCR, one entry per CDR3 protein. The table records some 200,000 distinct CDR3 sequences, roughly 8.3% of them present only once. CDR1 is SGHVS and CDR2 is FQNEAQ in the germline V gene. This CDR3 has 14 residues. V dropped 5 bases and J dropped 5 bases, with 13 bases sitting between them. This chain connects TRBV7-8 to TRBJ1-5; D is uncertain. The source was PBMCs, mostly from graft donor cells, collected 360 days after TCRalphabeta/CD19-depleted stem cell transplant. This receptor was identified in a male patient aged 2-15 years who had a stem cell transplant for acute myeloid leukemia, so the T cells may come from the graft donor. The CDR3 loop reads CASSLNGVDQPQHF. CDR3 sequence (DNA): TGTGCCAGCAGCCTCAACGGGGTGGATCAGCCCCAGCATTTT.